This is a list of T cell receptor beta chains from one sample in a study of cytomegalovirus exposure and HLA in healthy donors. TCRdb keeps only in-frame clones here, not all; method: immunoSEQ multiplex PCR. Of 100,000 to 150,000 clones detected, about 84% appear once; the ten largest clones hold around 3.6%. Material for sequencing was PBMCs. The origin of the receptors is a man aged 35 to 55 in good health and CMV-seronegative. Each CDR3 is given with its conserved first and last residue. The D gene is left open where the match is weak. Clone size is given for some rows only: seen once, a few or many times, or a class if the clone is expanded.

v_gene	j_gene	len	abundance	d_gene	CDR3nt	CDR3aa
TRBV7-3	TRBJ1-2	12	few	TRBD1	TGTGCCAGCAGCTTGGGACAGGGGGACTTATTCTTC	CASSLGQGDLFF
TRBV5-1	TRBJ2-2	14	-	-	TGCGCCAGCAGCCCCGGGACACCCCCCGGGGAGCTGTTTTTT	CASSPGTPPGELFF
TRBV28	TRBJ1-1	15	few	TRBD1	TGTGCCAGCAGACGAGGGACAGGGCAGAACACTGAAGCTTTCTTT	CASRRGTGQNTEAFF
TRBV2	TRBJ2-1	15	-	TRBD1	TGTGCCAGCAGGCCGGACAGGAGTTTTTACAATGAGCAGTTCTTC	CASRPDRSFYNEQFF
TRBV27	TRBJ2-1	15	-	TRBD2	TGTGCCAGCAGTTTTGGGACGGGGGGGAACAATGAGCAGTTCTTC	CASSFGTGGNNEQFF
TRBV7-2	TRBJ1-2	13	-	TRBD1	TGTGCCAGCAGGCCGACAGGGAACTATGGCTACACCTTC	CASRPTGNYGYTF
TRBV19	TRBJ1-5	16	-	TRBD1	TGTGCCAGTAGAGACCGGGACAGGGGGCCCCGACAGCCCCAGCATTTT	CASRDRDRGPRQPQHF
TRBV5-4	TRBJ1-2	15	-	TRBD1	TGTGCCAGCAGCGTCGGGACAGCGGCTAACTATGGCTACACCTTC	CASSVGTAANYGYTF
TRBV4-3	TRBJ1-1	13	-	-	TGCGCCAGCAGCCAAGATCGGAGTACTGAAGCTTTCTTT	CASSQDRSTEAFF
TRBV18	TRBJ1-2	15	once	TRBD1	TGTGCCAGCTCACCAGAGATTCAGGGGGCAAATGGCTACACCTTC	CASSPEIQGANGYTF
TRBV7-9	TRBJ1-1	13	-	-	TGTGCCAGCAGCTTAGGACAGAACACTGAAGCTTTCTTT	CASSLGQNTEAFF
TRBV4-3	TRBJ2-4	13	-	-	TGCGCCAGCAGCCAAGAATGGCAAAACATTCAGTACTTC	CASSQEWQNIQYF
TRBV5-6	TRBJ1-4	14	-	-	TGTGCCAGCAGCTTGTGGGCGCCTAATGAAAAACTGTTTTTT	CASSLWAPNEKLFF
TRBV7-3	TRBJ2-7	13	-	TRBD1	TGTGCCAGCAGCCGGGACAGGGGGTACGAGCAGTACTTC	CASSRDRGYEQYF
TRBV7-2	TRBJ2-1	13	-	-	TGTGCCAGCAGCCCAGGGACACGACGGGAGCAGTTCTTC	CASSPGTRREQFF
TRBV7-9	TRBJ2-3	14	-	TRBD2	TGTGCCGGGGAACTAGCGGGGGCCACAGATACGCAGTATTTT	CAGELAGATDTQYF
TRBV11-1	TRBJ1-1	15	-	TRBD1	TGTGCCAGCAGCTTAAGACAGGGTAAGGACACTGAAGCTTTCTTT	CASSLRQGKDTEAFF
TRBV7-2	TRBJ1-5	15	-	TRBD1	TGTGCCAGCAGCTTAGTCGGGGAAGGGGGCCAGCCCCAGCATTTT	CASSLVGEGGQPQHF
TRBV6-1	TRBJ1-2	14	-	-	TGTGCCAGCAGTCGCATTACGGGGGACTATGGCTACACCTTC	CASSRITGDYGYTF
TRBV7-9	TRBJ1-4	15	-	TRBD1	TGTGCCAGCAGCTTGGGACAGGGGATCGACGAAAAACTGTTTTTT	CASSLGQGIDEKLFF
TRBV6-5	TRBJ2-7	16	-	TRBD1	TGTGCCAGCAGTTACGCCGGACAGGGGGCCTCCTACGAGCAGTACTTC	CASSYAGQGASYEQYF
TRBV5-1	TRBJ2-7	14	-	TRBD1	TGCGCCAGCAGCTGGGGGACAGAAAACTACGAGCAGTACTTC	CASSWGTENYEQYF
TRBV7-9	TRBJ1-2	17	-	TRBD1	TGTGCCAGCAGCTTTCAATACGTAACCGGGACAGAAAAGGGCTACACCTTC	CASSFQYVTGTEKGYTF
TRBV25-1	TRBJ1-5	13	-	TRBD1	TGTGCCACCTCCCAGGGGGAACGTCAGCCCCAGCATTTT	CATSQGERQPQHF
TRBV7-2	TRBJ1-5	16	-	-	TGTGCCAGCAGCTTAGTCCCAGGTGAATCAAACCAGCCCCAGCATTTT	CASSLVPGESNQPQHF
TRBV10-3	TRBJ2-5	13	-	-	TGTGCCATCAGTGAGTCGAGCCAAGAGACCCAGTACTTC	CAISESSQETQYF
TRBV7-9	TRBJ2-7	12	-	-	TGTGCCAGCAGAATACTAGGTTACGAGCAGTACTTC	CASRILGYEQYF
TRBV5-1	TRBJ2-2	15	-	-	TGCGCCAGCAGCTCCGGACAGTCTGTCGCCGGGGAGCTGTTTTTT	CASSSGQSVAGELFF
TRBV7-2	TRBJ2-7	13	-	TRBD1	TGTGCCAGCAGCTTTGGGACAGCCTACGAGCAGTACTTC	CASSFGTAYEQYF
TRBV19	TRBJ2-7	16	-	-	TGTGCCAGTAGTATCGGGAATCGCGGGGAGATCTACGAGCAGTACTTC	CASSIGNRGEIYEQYF
TRBV7-2	TRBJ2-7	14	-	TRBD2	TGTGCCAGCAGCTCGCGACTAGCGGGGAACGAGCAGTACTTC	CASSSRLAGNEQYF
TRBV27	TRBJ1-1	14	-	-	TGTGCCAGCAGTCACAGGGAACTTGGGACTGAAGCTTTCTTT	CASSHRELGTEAFF
TRBV7-6	TRBJ2-2	13	few	TRBD1	TGTGCCAGCAGCTTAGGGACAGGCGGGGAGCTGTTTTTT	CASSLGTGGELFF
TRBV5-1	TRBJ2-7	13	-	-	TGCGCCAGCAGCTTTTGGCTTCCAGGCGAGCAGTACTTC	CASSFWLPGEQYF
TRBV6-6	TRBJ2-2	15	-	TRBD1	TGTGCCAGCAGCCGATCAGGACAGGGGTCCGGGGAGCTGTTTTTT	CASSRSGQGSGELFF